This paragraph reports one T cell receptor (beta chain). This sample is drawn from a study of blood T cell repertoires in COVID-19. Whole-study context: Samples taken during acute and convalescent COVID-19 were collected in the United States, Italy and Spain.

The study drew participants aged about 18 to 95 years from 20 to 30 US areas. Assignment of participants to cohorts was predicated upon participant-reported clinical history. Per the original data handling: Nucleated cell number was recorded as an estimate derived from reference gene primer amplification. Only in-frame clones appear in the TCRdb table, and some are missing; sequencing was by immunoSEQ multiplex PCR. Clone size and V and J calls were adopted from that table, with D and trimming inferred from the DNA. The sample records under 500,000 clones, 70% to 90% being singletons. With 3 bases removed from V and 5 bases from J, the gap between germline ends came to 7 bases. The CDR3 is 12 residues long.

The rearrangement links TRBV12-3 or TRBV12-4 to TRBJ2-5; D is unclear. The sample comprised PBMCs or T cells enriched from blood (not recorded which). The source is a woman aged 18-30 years with acute COVID-19. CDR3 DNA sequence: TGTGCCAGCAGTTTGGAGTGGGAGACCCAGTACTTC. Translation: CASSLEWETQYF.